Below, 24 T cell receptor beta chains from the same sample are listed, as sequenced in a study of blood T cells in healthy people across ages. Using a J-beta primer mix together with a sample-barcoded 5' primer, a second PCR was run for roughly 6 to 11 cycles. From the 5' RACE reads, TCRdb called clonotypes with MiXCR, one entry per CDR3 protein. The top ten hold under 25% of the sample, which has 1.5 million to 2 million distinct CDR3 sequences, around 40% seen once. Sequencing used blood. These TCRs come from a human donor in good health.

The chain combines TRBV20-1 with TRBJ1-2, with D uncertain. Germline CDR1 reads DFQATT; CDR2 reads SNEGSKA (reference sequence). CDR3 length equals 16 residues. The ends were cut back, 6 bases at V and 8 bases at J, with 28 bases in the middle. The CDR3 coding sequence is TGCAGTGCCCCCACAACCATCCAGCCCCATTTGAGGGGCTACACCTTC. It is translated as CSAPTTIQPHLRGYTF.

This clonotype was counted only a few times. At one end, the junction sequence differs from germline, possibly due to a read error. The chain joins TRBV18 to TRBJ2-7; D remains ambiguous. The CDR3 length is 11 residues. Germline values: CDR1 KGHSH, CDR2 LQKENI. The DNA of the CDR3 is TGTGCCGGCTCACCCTCGGTCGAGCAGTACTTC. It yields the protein CAGSPSVEQYF.

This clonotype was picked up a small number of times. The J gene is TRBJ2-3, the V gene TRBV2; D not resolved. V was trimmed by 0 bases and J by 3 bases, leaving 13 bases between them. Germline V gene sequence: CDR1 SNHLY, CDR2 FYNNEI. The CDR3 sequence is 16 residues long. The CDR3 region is CASSEARGTKTDTQYF. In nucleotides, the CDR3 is TGTGCCAGCAGTGAAGCGCGAGGAACAAAAACAGATACGCAGTATTTT. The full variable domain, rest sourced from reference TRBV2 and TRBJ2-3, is EPEVTQTPSHQVTQMGQEVILRCVPISNHLYFYWYRQILGQKVEFLVSFYNNEISEKSEIFDDQFSVERPDGSNFTLKIRSTKLEDSAMYFCASSEARGTKTDTQYFGPGTRLTVL.

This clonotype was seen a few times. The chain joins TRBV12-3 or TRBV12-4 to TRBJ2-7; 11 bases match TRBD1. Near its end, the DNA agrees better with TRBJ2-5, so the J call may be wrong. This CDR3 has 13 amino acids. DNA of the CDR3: TGTGCCAGTGGACAGGGGGCGGTGGAGACCCAGTACTTC. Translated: CASGQGAVETQYF.

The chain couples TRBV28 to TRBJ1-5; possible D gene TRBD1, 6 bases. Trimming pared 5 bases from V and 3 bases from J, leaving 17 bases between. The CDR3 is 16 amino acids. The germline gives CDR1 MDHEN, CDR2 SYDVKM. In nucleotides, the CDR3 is TGTGCCAGCAGTGAAGACGTGACAGGACCCAATCAGCCCCAGCATTTT. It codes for CASSEDVTGPNQPQHF.

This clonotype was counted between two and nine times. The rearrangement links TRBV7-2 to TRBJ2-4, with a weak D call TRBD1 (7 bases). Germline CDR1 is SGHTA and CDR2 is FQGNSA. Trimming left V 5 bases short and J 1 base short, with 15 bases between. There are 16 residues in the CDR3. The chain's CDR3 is CASSRTGGQAKNIQYF. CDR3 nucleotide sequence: TGTGCCAGCAGCCGGACAGGAGGGCAGGCCAAAAACATTCAGTACTTC.

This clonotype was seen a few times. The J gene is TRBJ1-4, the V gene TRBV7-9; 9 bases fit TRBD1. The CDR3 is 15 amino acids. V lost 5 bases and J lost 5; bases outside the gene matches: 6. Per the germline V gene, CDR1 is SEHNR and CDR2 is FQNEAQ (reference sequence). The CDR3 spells CASSTGQGRNEKLFF. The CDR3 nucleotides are TGTGCCAGCAGCACAGGACAGGGGCGGAATGAAAAACTGTTTTTT.

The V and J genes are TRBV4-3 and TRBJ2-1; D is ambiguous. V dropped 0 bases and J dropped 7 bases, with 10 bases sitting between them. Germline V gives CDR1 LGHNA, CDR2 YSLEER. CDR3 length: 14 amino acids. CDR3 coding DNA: TGCGCCAGCAGCCAAGATAAGGCGCCAAATGAGCAGTTCTTC. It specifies CASSQDKAPNEQFF.

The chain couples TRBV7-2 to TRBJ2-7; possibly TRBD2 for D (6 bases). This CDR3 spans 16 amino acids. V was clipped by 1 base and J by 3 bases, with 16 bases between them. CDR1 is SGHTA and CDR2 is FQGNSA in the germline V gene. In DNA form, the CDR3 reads TGTGCCAGCAGCTTAGGTATAAGCGGGCTCAGCTACGAGCAGTACTTC. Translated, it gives CASSLGISGLSYEQYF.

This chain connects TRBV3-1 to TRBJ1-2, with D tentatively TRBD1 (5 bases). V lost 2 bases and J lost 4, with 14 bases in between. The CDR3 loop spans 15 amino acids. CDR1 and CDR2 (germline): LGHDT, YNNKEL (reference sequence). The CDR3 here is CASSQNSQGSYGYTF. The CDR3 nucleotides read TGTGCCAGCAGCCAAAATTCGCAGGGAAGCTATGGCTACACCTTC.

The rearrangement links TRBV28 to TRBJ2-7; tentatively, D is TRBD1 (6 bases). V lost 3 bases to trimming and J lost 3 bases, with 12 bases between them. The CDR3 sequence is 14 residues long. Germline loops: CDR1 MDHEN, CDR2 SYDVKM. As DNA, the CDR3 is TGTGCCAGCAGTTTTCTAGGGGGAAACTACGAGCAGTACTTC. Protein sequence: CASSFLGGNYEQYF.

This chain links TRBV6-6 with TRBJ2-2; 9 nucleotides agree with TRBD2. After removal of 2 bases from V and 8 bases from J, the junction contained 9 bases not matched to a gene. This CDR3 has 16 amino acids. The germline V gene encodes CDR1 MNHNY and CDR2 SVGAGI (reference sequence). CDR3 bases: TGTGCCAGCAGTTACGGGGGACTAGCACAGTTTGGGGAGCTGTTTTTT. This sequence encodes CASSYGGLAQFGELFF.

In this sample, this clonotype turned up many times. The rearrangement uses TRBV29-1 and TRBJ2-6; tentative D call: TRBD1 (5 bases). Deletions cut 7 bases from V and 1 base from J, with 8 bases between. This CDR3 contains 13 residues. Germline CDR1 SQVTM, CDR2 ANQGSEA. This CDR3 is CSATGSGANVLTF. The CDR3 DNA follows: TGCAGCGCAACAGGTTCTGGGGCCAACGTCCTGACTTTC.

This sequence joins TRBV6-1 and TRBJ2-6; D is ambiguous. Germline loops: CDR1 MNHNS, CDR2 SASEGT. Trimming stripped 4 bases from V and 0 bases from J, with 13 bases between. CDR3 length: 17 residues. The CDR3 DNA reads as TGTGCCAGCAGTGTCCTGGCGGAGAGCTCTGGGGCCAACGTCCTGACTTTC. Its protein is CASSVLAESSGANVLTF.

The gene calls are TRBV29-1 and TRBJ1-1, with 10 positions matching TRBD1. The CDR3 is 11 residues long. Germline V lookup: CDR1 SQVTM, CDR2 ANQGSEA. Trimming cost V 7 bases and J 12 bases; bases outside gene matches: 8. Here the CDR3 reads CSAIGQGVSFF. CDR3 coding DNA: TGCAGCGCTATAGGACAGGGGGTATCTTTCTTT. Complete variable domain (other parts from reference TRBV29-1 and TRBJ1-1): SAVISQKPSRDICQRGTSLTIQCQVDSQVTMMFWYRQQPGQSLTLIATANQGSEATYESGFVIDKFPISRPNLTFSTLTVSNMSPEDSSIYLCSAIGQGVSFFGQGTRLTVV.

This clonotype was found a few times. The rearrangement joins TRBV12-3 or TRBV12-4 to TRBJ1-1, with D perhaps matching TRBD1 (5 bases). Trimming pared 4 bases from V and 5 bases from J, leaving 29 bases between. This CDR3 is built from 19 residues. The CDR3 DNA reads TGTGCCAGCAGTTGGGGGAAGGTCCCCCGGCAGGGATTACGGACTGAAGCTTTCTTT. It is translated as CASSWGKVPRQGLRTEAFF.

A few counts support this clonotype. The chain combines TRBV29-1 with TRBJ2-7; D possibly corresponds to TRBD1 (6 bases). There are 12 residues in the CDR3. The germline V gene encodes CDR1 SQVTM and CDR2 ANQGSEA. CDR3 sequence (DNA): TGCGGTGTTGAAGAACAGGGCGTCGAGCAGTACTTC. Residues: CGVEEQGVEQYF.

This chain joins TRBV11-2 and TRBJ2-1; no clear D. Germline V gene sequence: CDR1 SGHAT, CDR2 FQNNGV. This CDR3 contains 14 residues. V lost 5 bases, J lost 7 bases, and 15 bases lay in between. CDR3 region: CASSEDQILNEQFF. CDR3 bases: TGTGCCAGCAGCGAAGACCAGATACTGAATGAGCAGTTCTTC.

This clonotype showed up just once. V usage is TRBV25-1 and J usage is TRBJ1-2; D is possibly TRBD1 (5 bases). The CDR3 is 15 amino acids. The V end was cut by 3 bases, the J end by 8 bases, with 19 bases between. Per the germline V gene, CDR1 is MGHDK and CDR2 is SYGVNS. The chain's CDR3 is CASSDWGEQIRGYTF. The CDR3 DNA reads TGTGCCAGCAGTGACTGGGGGGAGCAAATAAGGGGCTACACCTTC.

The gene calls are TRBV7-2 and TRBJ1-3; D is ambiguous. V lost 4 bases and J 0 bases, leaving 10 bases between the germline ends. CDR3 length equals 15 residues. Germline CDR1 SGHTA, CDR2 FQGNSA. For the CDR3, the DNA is TGTGCCAGCAGCTCCGGACCTTTCTCTGGAAACACCATATATTTT. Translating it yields CASSSGPFSGNTIYF.

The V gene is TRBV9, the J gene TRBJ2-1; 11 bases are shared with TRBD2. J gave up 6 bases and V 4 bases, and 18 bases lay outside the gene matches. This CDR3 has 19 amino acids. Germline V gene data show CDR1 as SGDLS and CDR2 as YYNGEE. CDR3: CASSPRPGLADGIVNEQFF. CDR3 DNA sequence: TGTGCCAGCAGCCCTCGGCCGGGACTAGCGGACGGAATTGTCAATGAGCAGTTCTTC.

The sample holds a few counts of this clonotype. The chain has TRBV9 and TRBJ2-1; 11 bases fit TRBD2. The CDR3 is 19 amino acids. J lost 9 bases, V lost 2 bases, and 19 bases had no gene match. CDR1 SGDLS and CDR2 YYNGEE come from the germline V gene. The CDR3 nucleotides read TGTGCCAGCAGCGTGAGTGAAGGTAGCGGGGGGGCCGGTGCGGGTGAGCAGTTCTTC. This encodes CASSVSEGSGGAGAGEQFF. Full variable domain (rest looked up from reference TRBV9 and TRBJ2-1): DSGVTQTPKHLITATGQRVTLRCSPRSGDLSVYWYQQSLDQGLQFLIQYYNGEERAKGNILERFSAQQFPDLHSELNLSSLELGDSALYFCASSVSEGSGGAGAGEQFFGPGTRLTVL.

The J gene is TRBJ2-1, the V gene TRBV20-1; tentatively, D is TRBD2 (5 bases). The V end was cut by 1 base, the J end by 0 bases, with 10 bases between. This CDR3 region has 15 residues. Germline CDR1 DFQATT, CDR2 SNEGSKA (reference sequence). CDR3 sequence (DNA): TGCAGTGCTAGAGTTATGGGGAGCTCCTACAATGAGCAGTTCTTC. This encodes CSARVMGSSYNEQFF.

The CDR3 DNA follows: TGCAGTGCTACCAGGGACGACCGCTATGGCTACACCTTC. Protein product: CSATRDDRYGYTF. The chain uses TRBV20-1 and TRBJ1-2; the D gene is possibly TRBD1 (5 bases). The CDR3 covers 13 residues. Trimming removed 4 bases from V and 4 bases from J, with 13 bases in between. Germline CDR1 DFQATT, CDR2 SNEGSKA (reference sequence).